Following are 27 T cell receptor beta chains from one sample sequenced in a study of cytomegalovirus exposure and HLA in healthy donors (dated by TCRdb to about 2017). The method was the immunoSEQ multiplex PCR assay. For the multiplex PCR, a mixture combining 60 forward primers for TCR Vbeta segments and 13 reverse primers for TCR Jbeta segments was used. In TCRdb, the immuneACCESS table is reduced to in-frame sequences with V and J assigned. These tables do not hold every clone; where another copy was compared, an unresolved V gene accounts for under half, and the others remain unexplained. Across this sample there are 95,000 to 100,000 clones, with roughly 79% seen only once. The ten top clones hold about 2% of the sample. Source material: PBMCs. The receptor set was obtained from a man in his forties in good health and CMV-seronegative.

This chain joins TRBV29-1 and TRBJ1-2; tentative D call: TRBD1 (6 bases). The CDR3 extends over 14 amino acids. Per the germline V gene, CDR1 is SQVTM and CDR2 is ANQGSEA. V was shortened by 6 bases and J by 4 bases, with 18 bases between the two germline ends. CDR3 protein: CSVTSGARGYGYTF. CDR3 sequence (DNA): TGCAGCGTGACTTCAGGGGCGCGAGGCTATGGCTACACCTTC.

The chain employs TRBV4-3 and TRBJ2-7; D is unclear. The CDR3 runs 14 residues. Trimming took off 0 bases at V and 2 bases at J, with 8 bases between the two ends. Per germline, CDR1 LGHNA and CDR2 YSLEER. CDR3 in DNA: TGCGCCAGCAGCCAAGAACCGGGTGCCTACGAGCAGTACTTC. Translated: CASSQEPGAYEQYF.

This clone came up a few times. This sequence joins TRBV6-6 and TRBJ1-1, with 7 bases identical to TRBD1. CDR3 length: 15 amino acids. Losses at the gene ends were 2 bases for V and 0 bases for J; bases not matched to a gene: 3. CDR1 and CDR2 from the germline V gene are MNHNY and SVGAGI (reference sequence). The CDR3 DNA sequence: TGTGCCAGCAGTTACGGTACAGGGGTGAACACTGAAGCTTTCTTT. It yields the protein CASSYGTGVNTEAFF.

The V and J genes are TRBV5-6 and TRBJ2-5; 9 bases match TRBD1. The V gene end was trimmed by 3 bases and the J gene end by 1 base; junction bases not matched to a gene: 7. Germline V CDR1 and CDR2: SGHDT, YYEEEE. The length of the CDR3 is 16 residues. The DNA of the CDR3 is TGTGCCAGCAGCTGGGGGACAGGGATCGTCCAAGAGACCCAGTACTTC. Protein product: CASSWGTGIVQETQYF. Filled out from reference TRBV5-6 and TRBJ2-5, the complete variable domain reads DAGVTQSPTHLIKTRGQQVTLRCSPKSGHDTVSWYQQALGQGPQFIFQYYEEEERQRGNFPDRFSGHQFPNYSSELNVNALLLGDSALYLCASSWGTGIVQETQYFGPGTRLLVL.

This rearrangement joins TRBV7-2 to TRBJ1-5; D call uncertain. CDR1 is SGHTA and CDR2 is FQGNSA in the germline V gene. The CDR3 is 12 amino acids. Trimming pared 4 bases from V and 5 bases from J, leaving 6 bases between. This CDR3 reads CASSSEYQPQHF. The CDR3 coding sequence is TGTGCCAGCAGCTCCGAGTATCAGCCCCAGCATTTT.

V usage is TRBV19 and J usage is TRBJ2-7, with TRBD1 matching 12 bases. The junction had 5 bases not matched to a gene; V was cut back by 5 bases and J by 3 bases. Germline CDR1 and CDR2: LNHDA and SQIVND (reference sequence). The CDR3 has 15 amino acids. The DNA of the CDR3 is TGTGCCAGTAGTGGAGGGACAGGGGGCCTCTACGAGCAGTACTTC. This translates into CASSGGTGGLYEQYF. The whole variable domain, remainder taken from reference TRBV19 and TRBJ2-7, is DGGITQSPKYLFRKEGQNVTLSCEQNLNHDAMYWYRQDPGQGLRLIYYSQIVNDFQKGDIAEGYSVSREKKESFPLTVTSAQKNPTAFYLCASSGGTGGLYEQYFGPGTRLTVT.

V gene TRBV6-5 combines with J gene TRBJ2-7; TRBD2 might be the D (6 bases). Trimming took 0 bases from V and 3 from J, leaving 12 bases between them. Germline CDR1 MNHEY, CDR2 SVGAGI. The CDR3 runs to 15 residues. CDR3: CASSYSSRGYYEQYF. The CDR3 DNA is TGTGCCAGCAGTTACTCGTCTCGGGGGTACTACGAGCAGTACTTC.

A single count supports this clone. This chain's CDR3 is CASSPPGQGIHEQYF. The CDR3 nucleotides read TGTGCCAGCAGTCCTCCGGGACAGGGAATCCACGAGCAGTACTTC. The chain employs TRBV2 and TRBJ2-7; 9 bases agree with TRBD1. The ends lost 5 bases at V and 5 bases at J; junction bases unmatched: 10. The CDR3 covers 15 residues. CDR1 SNHLY and CDR2 FYNNEI come from the germline V gene.

The chain uses TRBV7-6 and TRBJ2-5; 9 bases line up with TRBD1. Germline CDR1 reads SGHVS; CDR2 reads FNYEAQ. After removal of 2 bases from V and 2 bases from J, the junction contained 9 bases not matched to a gene. The CDR3 contains 17 residues. The CDR3 bases are TGTGCCAGCAGCTTAATGGGAGGGACAGGGTCGCAAGAGACCCAGTACTTC. Residues: CASSLMGGTGSQETQYF.

The chain joins TRBV18 to TRBJ1-4, with D uncertain. Per germline, CDR1 KGHSH and CDR2 LQKENI. The CDR3 has 14 residues. V dropped 2 bases and J dropped 5 bases, with 9 bases sitting between them. The CDR3 region is CASSPRHPNEKLFF. The CDR3 DNA is TGTGCCAGCTCACCAAGACATCCAAATGAAAAACTGTTTTTT.

This chain uses TRBV5-4 with TRBJ2-1, with a weak D call TRBD1 (6 bases). Germline V gene data show CDR1 as SGHNT and CDR2 as YYREEE (reference sequence). V was clipped by 0 bases and J by 7 bases, with 14 bases between them. This CDR3 is built from 15 residues. The CDR3 DNA follows: TGTGCCAGCAGCTTGGTTGCAGGGGACGGGAATGAGCAGTTCTTC. This translates into CASSLVAGDGNEQFF.

This clone turned up a few times. The chain couples TRBV27 to TRBJ2-7; D possibly corresponds to TRBD1 (8 bases). V was clipped by 2 bases and J by 9 bases, with 14 bases between them. From germline, CDR1 is MNHEY and CDR2 SMNVEV (reference sequence). This CDR3 is built from 13 residues. The CDR3 nucleotides read TGTGCCAGCAGTTTAAGGACAGGGAGGGGGCAGTACTTC. Translated, it gives CASSLRTGRGQYF.

The chain combines TRBV9 with TRBJ1-2; possibly TRBD1 for D (5 bases). The V end lost 3 bases, the J end lost 8 bases, and 11 bases lay between the germline ends. Germline values: CDR1 SGDLS, CDR2 YYNGEE. This CDR3 region has 12 residues. This CDR3 reads CASSGGVRGYTF. The CDR3 DNA follows: TGTGCCAGCAGCGGGGGGGTGAGGGGCTACACCTTC.

The CDR3 DNA sequence: TGCGCCAGCAGGCCAGGGGGCGGTAACTCCTACGAGCAGTACTTC. It codes for CASRPGGGNSYEQYF. The rearrangement uses TRBV5-1 and TRBJ2-7, with TRBD1 identical over 8 bases. Per germline, CDR1 SGHRS and CDR2 YFSETQ. The CDR3 has 15 residues. J gave up 0 bases and V 5 bases, and 7 bases lay outside the gene matches.

This chain links TRBV7-9 with TRBJ2-1; D possibly corresponds to TRBD1 (6 bases). This CDR3 has 16 amino acids. With 2 bases removed from V and 9 bases from J, the gap between germline ends came to 20 bases. Germline V gene data show CDR1 as SEHNR and CDR2 as FQNEAQ (reference sequence). This CDR3 is CASSLRQGLKSFEQFF. The CDR3 region has the DNA TGTGCCAGCAGCTTACGGCAGGGGCTCAAGTCATTTGAGCAGTTCTTC. The whole variable domain, filled in from reference TRBV7-9 and TRBJ2-1, reads DTGVSQNPRHKITKRGQNVTFRCDPISEHNRLYWYRQTLGQGPEFLTYFQNEAQLEKSRLLSDRFSAERPKGSFSTLEIQRTEQGDSAMYLCASSLRQGLKSFEQFFGPGTRLTVL.

A few counts support this clone. The gene calls are TRBV7-9 and TRBJ2-7; D is perhaps TRBD1 (5 bases). Germline CDR1 SEHNR, CDR2 FQNEAQ (reference sequence). This CDR3 comprises 13 residues. Trimming removed 3 bases at V and 5 bases at J, with 11 bases between. The CDR3 nucleotides are TGTGCCAGCAGCTTGGGGCTAGGTGACGAGCAGTACTTC. Translating gives CASSLGLGDEQYF. Looking up the rest from reference TRBV7-9 and TRBJ2-7 gives the full variable domain: DTGVSQNPRHKITKRGQNVTFRCDPISEHNRLYWYRQTLGQGPEFLTYFQNEAQLEKSRLLSDRFSAERPKGSFSTLEIQRTEQGDSAMYLCASSLGLGDEQYFGPGTRLTVT.

The DNA of the CDR3 is TGTGCCAGCAGCTCCCCCAACGGGTCCTACAATGAGCAGTTCTTC. Amino acids: CASSSPNGSYNEQFF. The chain joins TRBV11-2 to TRBJ2-1; D is unresolved. The germline V gene has CDR1 SGHAT and CDR2 FQNNGV. V was pared by 4 bases and J by 1 base, with 11 bases between. CDR3 length equals 15 residues.

This chain joins TRBV18 and TRBJ1-5; D ambiguous. Trimming removed 3 bases at V and 5 bases at J, with 8 bases between. Germline V gives CDR1 KGHSH, CDR2 LQKENI. There are 13 residues in the CDR3. CDR3 sequence: CASSPYAYQPQHF. The CDR3 DNA reads TGTGCCAGCTCACCCTACGCCTATCAGCCCCAGCATTTT.

This clone was seen once. This chain joins TRBV7-9 and TRBJ2-1; TRBD2 matches at 13 bases. V dropped 5 bases and J dropped 5; count of bases not matched to a gene: 12. CDR3 length equals 18 residues. CDR1 SEHNR and CDR2 FQNEAQ come from the germline V gene (reference sequence). The CDR3 region has the DNA TGTGCCAGCAGCCAAAAGAGGGGGACTAGCGGGGAACACAATGAGCAGTTCTTC. Translated, it gives CASSQKRGTSGEHNEQFF.

This chain's CDR3 is CASSQDAISSYEQYF. In nucleotides, the CDR3 is TGTGCCAGCAGCCAAGACGCGATTTCGTCCTACGAGCAGTACTTC. The gene calls are TRBV4-2 and TRBJ2-7; D remains ambiguous. Trimming left V 0 bases short and J 1 base short, with 10 bases between. Looked up from germline, CDR1 is LGHNA and CDR2 is YNFKEQ. This CDR3 has 15 residues.

This chain uses TRBV10-3 with TRBJ2-7, with 7 bases that match TRBD1. The junction had 9 bases not matched to a gene; V was cut back by 6 bases and J by 4 bases. Germline V lookup: CDR1 ENHRY, CDR2 SYGVKD. The CDR3 has 14 amino acids. The CDR3 sequence is CAIRRDRDSYEQYF. The CDR3 DNA reads TGTGCCATCAGACGTGACAGGGACAGTTACGAGCAGTACTTC.

This clone was recorded once. This rearrangement joins TRBV4-3 to TRBJ1-6; no reliable D call. Germline V lookup: CDR1 LGHNA, CDR2 YSLEER. With 1 base removed from V and 5 bases from J, the gap between germline ends came to 12 bases. This CDR3 is built from 16 residues. The CDR3 nucleotides read TGCGCCAGCAGCCAAGTTAGCGCACGAGATAATTCACCCCTCCACTTT. Translating it yields CASSQVSARDNSPLHF.

The chain has TRBV7-2 and TRBJ1-1, with TRBD1 matching 9 bases. Germline values: CDR1 SGHTA, CDR2 FQGNSA. This CDR3 comprises 15 residues. Unmatched junction bases numbered 7, after V lost 5 bases and J lost 3 bases. This chain's CDR3 is CASSLSGDRDTEAFF. The DNA of the CDR3 is TGTGCCAGCAGCCTCTCAGGGGACAGGGACACTGAAGCTTTCTTT.

The chain recombines TRBV5-1 with TRBJ1-4; possibly TRBD1 for D (5 bases). Germline V gene sequence: CDR1 SGHRS, CDR2 YFSETQ. The germline V and J ends were trimmed by 3 bases and 8 bases, with 14 bases remaining between them. The CDR3 extends over 14 amino acids. CDR3 in amino acids: CASSYGQLGEKLFF. CDR3 DNA sequence: TGCGCCAGCAGCTACGGACAATTAGGCGAAAAACTGTTTTTT.

This clone was recorded a few times. V and J are TRBV7-3 and TRBJ2-3; 7 bases are shared with TRBD1. CDR3 length: 16 residues. Germline assignment: CDR1 SGHTA and CDR2 FQGTGA. Losses at the gene ends were 4 bases for V and 4 bases for J; bases not matched to a gene: 11. The CDR3 bases are TGTGCCAGCAGCTCCTCGAAGGGGGCTGTTGCAGATACGCAGTATTTT. The encoded protein is CASSSSKGAVADTQYF.

V and J are TRBV5-1 and TRBJ2-2; the match to TRBD1 covers 7 bases. Germline values: CDR1 SGHRS, CDR2 YFSETQ. The length of the CDR3 is 14 residues. With 4 bases clipped from V and 5 bases from J, the junction kept 5 bases outside the gene matches. The CDR3 spells CASSQVRGTGELFF. The CDR3 DNA is TGCGCCAGCAGCCAAGTCAGGGGGACCGGGGAGCTGTTTTTT.

Sample share makes this clone medium-sized. The chain links TRBV30 to TRBJ1-1; D gene uncertain. The germline V gene has CDR1 GTSNPN and CDR2 SVGIG (reference sequence). This CDR3 contains 13 residues. V was pared by 2 bases and J by 0 bases, with 7 bases between. The CDR3 spells CAWSLSVNTEAFF. CDR3 DNA: TGTGCCTGGAGTCTAAGCGTGAACACTGAAGCTTTCTTT.